Presented here are 10 T cell receptor beta chains from one specimen sequenced in a study of CD8+CD57+ T cells in acquired aplastic anemia. TCR beta VDJ and CDR3 profiles were obtained from a genomic DNA template. TCRdb reprocessed the reads with MiXCR, giving one entry per CDR3 protein. The sample contains just over 200,000 distinct CDR3 sequences, roughly 60% of which appear only once. Individuals selected for sequencing had exhibited CD8+CD57+ cell expansion on flow cytometry. Source material: sorted CD4+, CD8+, or CD8+CD57+ T cells (not recorded which) from PBMCs. All receptors come from a human donor with aplastic anemia.

This chain's CDR3 is CASKLDSHNSPLHF. Written as DNA, the CDR3 is TGTGCCAGCAAACTAGACAGCCATAATTCACCCCTCCACTTT. This chain joins TRBV2 and TRBJ1-6; perhaps TRBD1 as D (5 bases). V lost 7 bases and J 5 bases, leaving 12 bases between the germline ends. There are 14 residues in the CDR3. Germline CDR1 SNHLY, CDR2 FYNNEI.

CDR3 sequence reads: CATRKGTGELFF. The CDR3 nucleotides are TGTGCCACCAGAAAAGGCACCGGGGAGCTGTTTTTT. This chain connects TRBV24-1 to TRBJ2-2; D unclear. Deletions cut 7 bases from V and 4 bases from J, with 6 bases between. This CDR3 is 12 amino acids long. Germline CDR1 KGHDR, CDR2 SFDVKD.

This clonotype came up a few times. The rearrangement links TRBV10-2 to TRBJ1-1; 8 bases agree with TRBD1. CDR3 length: 13 amino acids. With V trimmed by 6 bases and J by 0 bases, 0 bases remained unmatched. Germline CDR1 WSHSY, CDR2 SAAADI. The CDR3 DNA sequence: TGCGCCAGCAGGACAGGGGTGAACACTGAAGCTTTCTTT. It yields the protein CASRTGVNTEAFF.

The rearrangement links TRBV19 to TRBJ2-3, with D possibly matching TRBD1 (8 bases). The CDR3 is made up of 14 amino acids. Deletions cut 11 bases from V and 5 bases from J, with 20 bases between. Germline CDR1 is LNHDA and CDR2 is SQIVND (reference sequence). The CDR3 region is CAVGGQGARDTQYF. The CDR3 nucleotides read TGTGCCGTGGGGGGGCAGGGGGCGAGAGATACGCAGTATTTT. The full variable domain, in which reference TRBV19 and TRBJ2-3 provide the parts outside the CDR3, is DGGITQSPKYLFRKEGQNVTLSCEQNLNHDAMYWYRQDPGQGLRLIYYSQIVNDFQKGDIAEGYSVSREKKESFPLTVTSAQKNPTAFYLCAVGGQGARDTQYFGPGTRLTVL.

This sequence joins TRBV25-1 and TRBJ1-1; D might be TRBD1 (5 bases). The germline V gene has CDR1 MGHDK and CDR2 SYGVNS. V was pared by 6 bases and J by 3 bases, with 11 bases between. The length of the CDR3 is 13 residues. The CDR3 DNA is TGTGCCAGCAGGCAGGGAGGGGACACTGAAGCTTTCTTT. Its protein product is CASRQGGDTEAFF.

Of note for this clonotype: As the CDR3 is not closed by the conserved phenylalanine or tryptophan, this likely results from a read error. The rearrangement joins TRBV7-2 to TRBJ2-5, with D perhaps matching TRBD1 (6 bases). Germline V CDR1 and CDR2: SGHTA, FQGNSA. V was shortened by 5 bases and J by 5 bases, with 24 bases between the two germline ends. This CDR3 region has 17 residues. CDR3 amino acids: CASSQFPRGRVGETQYS. In DNA, the CDR3 is TGTGCCAGCAGCCAGTTCCCCAGGGGAAGGGTTGGGGAGACCCAGTACTCC.

This chain uses TRBV20-1 with TRBJ2-3; 9 bases fit TRBD2. The CDR3 is 14 residues long. Germline lookup yields CDR1 DFQATT and CDR2 SNEGSKA (reference sequence). Germline trimming cut 8 bases from V and 4 bases from J; bases unmatched to any gene: 10. CDR3 nucleotides: TGCAGTTCTGAGCTAGCGGGGTTGGCAGATACGCAGTATTTT. The encoded protein is CSSELAGLADTQYF.

V usage is TRBV20-1 and J usage is TRBJ1-2, with D tentatively TRBD1 (6 bases). This CDR3 region has 12 residues. Deletions cut 5 bases from V and 8 bases from J, with 15 bases between. The germline V gene has CDR1 DFQATT and CDR2 SNEGSKA (reference sequence). CDR3 residues: CSAYSTGLGYTF. The CDR3 DNA follows: TGCAGTGCTTACTCGACAGGCCTGGGCTACACCTTC.

V usage is TRBV9 and J usage is TRBJ1-2; perhaps TRBD1 as D (5 bases). CDR3 length: 14 residues. Per the germline V gene, CDR1 is SGDLS and CDR2 is YYNGEE. Trimming removed 3 bases at V and 2 bases at J, with 11 bases between. For the CDR3, the DNA is TGTGCCAGCAGCGACACTGGGGGGAACTATGGCTACACCTTC. Translation: CASSDTGGNYGYTF. The entire variable domain, with the rest obtained from reference TRBV9 and TRBJ1-2, is as follows: DSGVTQTPKHLITATGQRVTLRCSPRSGDLSVYWYQQSLDQGLQFLIQYYNGEERAKGNILERFSAQQFPDLHSELNLSSLELGDSALYFCASSDTGGNYGYTFGSGTRLTVV.

This chain uses TRBV20-1 with TRBJ2-7, with D hard to call. Germline lookup yields CDR1 DFQATT and CDR2 SNEGSKA (reference sequence). Trimming left V 3 bases short and J 0 bases short, with 15 bases between. The CDR3 is 15 amino acids. The CDR3 DNA reads TGCAGTGCTAGCCTACTTCGGCCGGGCTCCTACGAGCAGTACTTC. Its translation is CSASLLRPGSYEQYF.